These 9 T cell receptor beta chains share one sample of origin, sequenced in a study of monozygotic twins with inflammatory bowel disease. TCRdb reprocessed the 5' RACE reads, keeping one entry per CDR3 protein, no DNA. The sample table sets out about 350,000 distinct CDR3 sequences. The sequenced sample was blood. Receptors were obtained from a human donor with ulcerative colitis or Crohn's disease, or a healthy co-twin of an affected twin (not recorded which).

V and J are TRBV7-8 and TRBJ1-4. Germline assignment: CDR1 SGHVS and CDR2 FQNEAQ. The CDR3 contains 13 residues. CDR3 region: CASSFRTLEKLFF.

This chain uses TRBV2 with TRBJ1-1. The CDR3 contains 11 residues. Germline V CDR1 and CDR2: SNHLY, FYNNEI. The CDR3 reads CASSVYTEAFF.

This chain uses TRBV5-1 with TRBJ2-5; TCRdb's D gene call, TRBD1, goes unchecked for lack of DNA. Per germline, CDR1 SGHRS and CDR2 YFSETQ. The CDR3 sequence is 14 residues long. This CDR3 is CASCPGRTKETQYF.

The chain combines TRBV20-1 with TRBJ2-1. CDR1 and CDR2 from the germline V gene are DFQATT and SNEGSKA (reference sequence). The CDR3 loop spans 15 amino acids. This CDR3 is CSADPNGKPVNEQFF.

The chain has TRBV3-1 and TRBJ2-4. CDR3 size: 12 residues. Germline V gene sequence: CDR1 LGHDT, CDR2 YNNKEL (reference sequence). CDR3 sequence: CASSQAGNIQYF.

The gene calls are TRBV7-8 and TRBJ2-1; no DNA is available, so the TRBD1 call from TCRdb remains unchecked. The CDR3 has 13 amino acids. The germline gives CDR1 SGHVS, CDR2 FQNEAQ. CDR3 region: CASSWTGNNEQFF.

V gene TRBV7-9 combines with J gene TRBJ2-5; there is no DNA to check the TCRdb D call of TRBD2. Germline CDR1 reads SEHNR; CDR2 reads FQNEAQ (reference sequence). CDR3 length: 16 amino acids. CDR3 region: CASSAILGRSLGPQYF.

This CDR3 is CASSLSPGVVEQFF. This rearrangement joins TRBV7-2 to TRBJ2-1; the TCRdb call, TRBD1, lacks DNA for checking. This CDR3 has 14 residues. Germline values: CDR1 SGHTA, CDR2 FQGNSA.

CDR3 sequence: CASSLKEAGNTEAFF. The J gene is TRBJ1-1, the V gene TRBV7-2; TCRdb reports TRBD1, a call that lacks DNA to check it against. The CDR3 is 15 residues long. Germline V gives CDR1 SGHTA, CDR2 FQGNSA.